The sequence of this TCR beta chain was determined in a study of cytomegalovirus exposure and HLA in healthy donors (dated by TCRdb to 2016 to 2017). Background on the whole study: An earlier analysis of approximately 640 of the donors reported 250 to 300 Gb of sequence data and 100 million to 130 million unique TCR beta sequences from about 200 million T cells. An early release covering about 600 HLA-typed donors comprised approximately 290 gigabases of sequencing data and around 80 million unique TCR sequences. Of the roughly 400 genotyped donors, roughly 80% were placed in the genetic ancestry cluster associated with self-reported Caucasian donors. The study aimed to test whether cataloging public T cell receptors could reveal signatures of past pathogen exposure. The study used immunosequencing to profile the T cell repertoires of several hundred subjects and linked those repertoires to cytomegalovirus serostatus. A separate validation cohort of 100 to 150 different subjects was used in addition to the approximately 670-subject first cohort. High-throughput TCR immunosequencing, statistical association of individual TCRs with disease status, and machine learning were combined to predict cytomegalovirus infection status. A later analysis re-analyzed previously published TCR beta repertoires from 660 or so donors and added high-resolution HLA genotyping to study TCR occurrence patterns. In the later analysis, no new phenotypic data were used to find candidate immune exposures; instead, reliance was placed on TCR beta sequences and their occurrence across donors. In an earlier analysis of roughly 580 of the donors, high-throughput TCR beta sequencing was used to judge whether each TCR beta V gene segment behaved as functional or pseudogenic. Donor age, sex, ethnicity and CMV serostatus were compiled alongside the repertoire data. A later genetic analysis took genome-wide SNP genotypes for about 55% of the 666 donors and used that subset as a discovery cohort. Every discovery cohort repertoire had been produced on one sequencing platform. Class I and class II HLA loci were covered by the typing at four-digit resolution. The number of donors typed differed by locus, with roughly 620-630 for A, B, C, DRB1 and DQB1, 522 for DQA1, some 570 for DPA1, and roughly 450 for DPB1. Four to six DR-DQ haplotypes were handled as single units for association and clustering, since linkage in the cohort was strong. Across approximately 420 genotyped donors of the cohort, an average of about 240,000 unique TCR beta nucleotide sequences per donor were sequenced, and approximately 17% of those sequences were non-productive. What the work shows at the level of the full study, not this receptor alone: In this cohort, only TCR beta chains were sequenced, and detectable features were limited by the absence of alpha or paired-chain data. According to a later genetic analysis, donors in an Asian-associated ancestry cluster had fewer N-insertions in productive TCRs than the approximately 690-donor mean. According to the authors, the approach could potentially be generalized to other disease states and immunological phenotypes. A later analysis found that HLA-associated TCR beta chains were more clonally expanded and had lower generation probabilities than equally common non-associated chains. Most CMV-associated TCR beta chains appeared to be HLA-restricted in a later analysis, and the HLA associations seemed to be driven largely by CMV exposure. At a false discovery rate of 0.05, a later analysis linked approximately 18,000 TCR beta sequences to specific HLA alleles. When HLA alleles, especially DR and DQ, strongly co-occurred, attributing TCR associations to individual alleles was difficult. Because the 87-base-pair reads could not distinguish some IMGT-functional V segments, including TRBV6-2 and TRBV6-3, those segments were excluded. In vitro tests confirmed that a few of the cytomegalovirus-associated TCR beta chains recognize cytomegalovirus antigens. In the study, approximately 150 TCR beta chains were listed as associated with cytomegalovirus. Across donors, most TCR sequences were observed very rarely, whereas some public TCRs were present in many individuals. An association between a missense DCLRE1C variant and V-gene and J-gene trimming of TCR beta chains was found in a later genetic analysis and replicated in an independent cohort. A later analysis reported that several top co-occurrence clusters appeared linked to parvovirus B19, influenza, CMV and Epstein-Barr virus. In a later analysis, the rate of TCR association differed among HLA loci, with DRB1 alleles having the most associated TCRs and HLA-C alleles having the fewest. A cluster of highly shared sequence variants was judged likely to represent a technical artifact of the sequencing pipeline. Because counts were too low, about 18 rarely observed V segments, including chromosome 9 orphons, were left out of the earlier analysis of approximately 500 of the donors. Presence/absence analyses assumed roughly uniform sequencing depth across donors, an assumption that may not hold. The classifier was reported to diagnose cytomegalovirus status with high specificity and sensitivity in both the original and validation cohorts. In an earlier analysis of 500 to 650 of the donors, most TCR beta V segments appeared in productive rearrangements about 90% or about 30% of the time, broadly matching IMGT annotations. CMV serostatus was the only immune exposure information available for the cohort. HLA typing was unavailable for some donors at each locus, so association tests used only the typed subset. Linkage disequilibrium might explain the correlated functional status among segregating V segments, but an unknown experimental factor could not be excluded. A further reported finding was that TCR beta sequences accurately predicted the HLA-A and HLA-B alleles for most subjects in the first cohort.

A note on this clone: The antigen this receptor binds is unknown. Base qualities are missing; no much larger clone stands one base away.

The cohort was made up of about 610 healthy bone marrow donors. All cohort members were sampled while nominally healthy, although unrecorded immune exposures were likely present. The donor tested CMV seronegative and was one of the 352 seronegative cohort members. A peripheral blood sample was collected from each donor, and TCR beta sequencing was performed on peripheral blood mononuclear cells. The Qiagen DNeasy Blood Extraction Kit was used to extract genomic DNA from the blood cell samples. The library came from the immunoSEQ multiplex PCR assay. The multiplex PCR relied on a mix of 60 forward primers for TCR Vbeta segments and 13 reverse primers for TCR Jbeta segments. The CDR3 region of rearranged TCR beta genes was amplified from genomic DNA by a multiplex PCR assay. The amplified TCR beta libraries were sequenced on the Illumina HiSeq System as 87-base-pair reads. The original methods were these. Across the 500 to 850 repertoires, a later analysis counted around 80 million unique TCR beta chains, some 11 million of which were shared by at least two donors. A nearest-neighbor algorithm error-corrected the raw reads and collapsed the reads into unique sequences, merging closely related sequences to remove PCR and sequencing errors. To assign V, D and J gene segments, CDR3 sequences were aligned to IMGT reference sequences. Each retained sequence needed at least a six-nucleotide match to both a V gene segment and a J gene segment. A rearrangement was called productive if the CDR3 had no stop codons and remained in frame with V and J, and every other rearrangement was called non-productive. CDR3 was defined according to IMGT convention as the region running from the second conserved V-encoded cysteine to the conserved J-encoded phenylalanine. In an earlier analysis of around 600 of the donors, sequences lacking an unambiguous match to a single V gene segment were excluded. An earlier analysis of almost 600 of the donors classified V segments as functional when productive rearrangements were above 56.7% and as segregating when the standard deviation between donors was above 5%. A statistical classification framework was built to diagnose cytomegalovirus status from the catalog of TCR beta chain sequences. In a later analysis, TCR nucleotide sequences were compared against IMGT/GENE-DB human TR gene sequences so that V and J genes could be assigned. A later analysis assigned CDR3 sequences and most-parsimonious VDJ recombination scenarios with the TCRdist pipeline. A later analysis defined each TCR beta chain by its CDR3 amino acid sequence plus V-gene family, and excluded reads lacking a unique V-gene family. In a later analysis, fewer than 650 highly shared, low-generation-probability nucleotide sequences were removed to address suspected cross-contamination and a sequencing artifact. A later analysis calculated a clonal expansion index for each public chain from normalized within-repertoire ranks of inferred template counts. A later analysis computed generation probabilities with a VDJ recombination model fitted to out-of-frame rearrangements, and checked the results against IGoR. In a later analysis, hypergeometric tests were used to score TCR-TCR, TCR-HLA and TCR-CMV co-occurrence, with a repertoire-size bias correction applied to TCR pairs. To estimate false discovery rates, a later analysis permuted the HLA or CMV assignments 20 times. In a later analysis, co-occurring TCRs were grouped using DBSCAN, and TCRdist sequence similarity was added for clustering within HLA-allele-positive subsets. Co-occurrence clustering excluded repertoires with fewer than 30,000 or more than 120,000 public chains, plus five with anomalous nucleotide sharing. Drawn from immuneACCESS, this table holds only the in-frame rearrangements with V and J called that TCRdb kept. Clones are partly lost; checked studies trace under half to an unresolved V gene and leave the rest unexplained. V and J calls and clone size are copied from that table; D and trimming were computed from the DNA. Here the sample has 90,000 to 150,000 clones; around four fifths occur a single time. The biggest ten clones account for around 3.9% of the sample.

The junction shows trimming of 4 bases on V and 7 bases on J, plus 8 bases between the germline ends. The CDR3 has 11 amino acids, counting the end cysteine and phenylalanine. Of all the DNA, just the CDR3 is kept, 33 bases in frame from base 1. The germline V gene supplies CDR1 SGHAT and CDR2 FQNNGV. Sequenced: PBMCs. This receptor was identified in a woman aged 40 to 50 in good health and CMV-seronegative. Recombination linked TRBV11-2 to TRBJ2-7; no D segment can be confidently identified. The encoded CDR3 is CASSSRIEQYF. The DNA sequence is as follows: TGTGCCAGCAGCTCCCGTATTGAGCAGTACTTC.